These 7 T cell receptor beta chains came from one sample sequenced in a study of blood T cell repertoires in COVID-19. Assay: immunoSEQ multiplex PCR; the TCRdb copy retains only in-frame clones and omits some. The repertoire holds nearly 250,000 clones, with 90% as singletons. Sequencing was performed on PBMCs or T cells enriched from blood (not recorded which). These receptors were collected from a man between 50 and 59 years old who had been exposed to COVID-19.

The J gene is TRBJ2-1, the V gene TRBV5-1; 15 bases agree with TRBD2. This CDR3 region has 16 residues. V lost 3 bases to trimming and J lost 9 bases; unmatched junction nucleotides: 7. Germline values: CDR1 SGHRS, CDR2 YFSETQ. The CDR3 protein is CASSWTSGRAGFEQFF. CDR3 coding DNA: TGCGCCAGCAGCTGGACTAGCGGGAGGGCCGGATTTGAGCAGTTCTTC.

The gene calls are TRBV6-5 and TRBJ1-2; D unclear. The germline V gene has CDR1 MNHEY and CDR2 SVGAGI. V was cut by 11 bases and J by 2 bases, with 9 bases left in between. The CDR3 extends over 11 amino acids. CDR3 amino acids: CAVFENYGYTF. The CDR3 coding sequence is TGTGCCGTTTTTGAGAACTATGGCTACACCTTC.

The chain employs TRBV20-1 and TRBJ2-4; a possible D gene is TRBD2 (6 bases). There are 16 residues in the CDR3. Deletions cut 3 bases from V and 1 base from J, with 16 bases between. From germline, CDR1 is DFQATT and CDR2 SNEGSKA (reference sequence). The DNA of the CDR3 is TGCAGTGCTAGTTGGGCGGGAAGACGGGCCAAAAACATTCAGTACTTC. This translates into CSASWAGRRAKNIQYF.

V usage is TRBV7-9 and J usage is TRBJ2-1; TRBD2 is a possible D gene (5 bases). This CDR3 spans 15 amino acids. Germline V lookup: CDR1 SEHNR, CDR2 FQNEAQ (reference sequence). V lost 5 bases and J 2 bases, leaving 13 bases between the germline ends. The CDR3 DNA sequence: TGTGCCAGCAGCGCCACCGGGAACACCTACAATGAGCAGTTCTTC. Protein product: CASSATGNTYNEQFF.

The V and J genes are TRBV9 and TRBJ1-2; D gene uncertain. Germline CDR1 reads SGDLS; CDR2 reads YYNGEE. The length of the CDR3 is 13 residues. Trimming cost V 0 bases and J 6 bases, with 9 bases left between them. CDR3 loop: CASSVGGEDGYTF. In DNA, the CDR3 is TGTGCCAGCAGCGTAGGGGGAGAGGATGGCTACACCTTC.

The chain uses TRBV28 and TRBJ1-2; D not resolved. V lost 7 bases and J 8 bases, leaving 17 bases between the germline ends. Germline CDR1 reads MDHEN; CDR2 reads SYDVKM. CDR3 size: 13 residues. CDR3 amino acids: CASTERPGRGYTF. The CDR3, as DNA: TGTGCCAGCACCGAACGCCCAGGCAGGGGCTACACCTTC.

The chain carries TRBV28 and TRBJ1-2; TRBD1 is a possible D gene (6 bases). This CDR3 has 13 residues. The germline V gene encodes CDR1 MDHEN and CDR2 SYDVKM. V was pared by 8 bases and J by 12 bases, with 22 bases between. The CDR3 protein is CASRTTGHPGDTF. As DNA, the CDR3 is TGTGCCAGCCGGACGACGGGACACCCTGGGGACACCTTC.